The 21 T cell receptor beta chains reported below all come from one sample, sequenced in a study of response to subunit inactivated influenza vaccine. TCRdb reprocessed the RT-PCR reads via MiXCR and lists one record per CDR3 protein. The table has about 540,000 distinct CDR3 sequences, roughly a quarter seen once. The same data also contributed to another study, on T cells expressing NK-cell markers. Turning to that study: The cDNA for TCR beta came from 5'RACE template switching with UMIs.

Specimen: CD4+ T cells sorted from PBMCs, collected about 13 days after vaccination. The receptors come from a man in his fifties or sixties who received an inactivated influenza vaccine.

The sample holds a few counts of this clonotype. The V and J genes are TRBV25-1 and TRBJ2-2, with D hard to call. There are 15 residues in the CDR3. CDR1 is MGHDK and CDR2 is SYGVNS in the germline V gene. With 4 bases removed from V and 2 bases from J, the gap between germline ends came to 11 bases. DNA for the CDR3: TGTGCCAGCAGTGTTCAGGCGCTAAACACCGGGGAGCTGTTTTTT. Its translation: CASSVQALNTGELFF.

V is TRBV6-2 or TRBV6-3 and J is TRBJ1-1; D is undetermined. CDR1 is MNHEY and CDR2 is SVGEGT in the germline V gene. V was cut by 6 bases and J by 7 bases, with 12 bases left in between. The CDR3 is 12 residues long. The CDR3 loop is CASRRSPIEAFF. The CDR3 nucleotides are TGTGCCAGCAGACGGAGCCCTATTGAAGCTTTCTTT.

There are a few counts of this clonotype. The CDR3 DNA is TGTGCCAGCAGCCCTGGGACTAGCGGGAGGCCCACTAGTAGCACAGATACGCAGTATTTT. Translated, it gives CASSPGTSGRPTSSTDTQYF. The chain carries TRBV11-1 and TRBJ2-3; TRBD2 matches 15 bases. The CDR3 spans 20 residues. V shed 5 bases and J 0 bases; nucleotides not matched to a gene: 12. CDR1 is SGHAT, CDR2 FQDESV, per germline (reference sequence).

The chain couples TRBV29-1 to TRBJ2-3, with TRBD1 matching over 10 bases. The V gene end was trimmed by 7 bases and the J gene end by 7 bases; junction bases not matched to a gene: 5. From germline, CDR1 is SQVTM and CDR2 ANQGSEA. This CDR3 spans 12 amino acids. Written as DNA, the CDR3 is TGCAGCGGAAGACAGGGGGCGAATACGCAGTATTTT. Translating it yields CSGRQGANTQYF.

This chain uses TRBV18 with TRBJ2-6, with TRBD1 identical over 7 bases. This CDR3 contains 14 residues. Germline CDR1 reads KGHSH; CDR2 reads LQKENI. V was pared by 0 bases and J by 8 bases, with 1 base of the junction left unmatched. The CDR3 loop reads CASSPPGQTNVLTF. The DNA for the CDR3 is TGTGCCAGCTCACCACCGGGACAGACCAACGTCCTGACTTTC.

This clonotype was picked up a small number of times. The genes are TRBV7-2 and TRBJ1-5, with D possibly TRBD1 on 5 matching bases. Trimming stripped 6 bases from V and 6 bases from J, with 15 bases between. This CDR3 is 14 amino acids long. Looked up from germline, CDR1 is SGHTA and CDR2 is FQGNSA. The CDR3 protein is CASSSMGGVQPQHF. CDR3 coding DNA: TGTGCCAGCAGTTCTATGGGGGGGGTTCAGCCCCAGCATTTT.

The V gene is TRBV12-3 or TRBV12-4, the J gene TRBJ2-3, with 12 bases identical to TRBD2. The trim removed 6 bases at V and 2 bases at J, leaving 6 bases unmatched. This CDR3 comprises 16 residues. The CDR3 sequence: CASRGLAGGVTDTQYF. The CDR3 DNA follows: TGTGCCAGCAGGGGGCTAGCGGGAGGGGTCACAGATACGCAGTATTTT.

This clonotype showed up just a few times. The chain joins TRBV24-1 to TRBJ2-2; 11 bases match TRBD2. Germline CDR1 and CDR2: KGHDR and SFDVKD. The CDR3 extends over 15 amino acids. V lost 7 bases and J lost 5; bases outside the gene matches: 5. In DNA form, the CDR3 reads TGTGCCACCAGGGAAACTAGCGGGAGTACCGGGGAGCTGTTTTTT. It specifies CATRETSGSTGELFF.

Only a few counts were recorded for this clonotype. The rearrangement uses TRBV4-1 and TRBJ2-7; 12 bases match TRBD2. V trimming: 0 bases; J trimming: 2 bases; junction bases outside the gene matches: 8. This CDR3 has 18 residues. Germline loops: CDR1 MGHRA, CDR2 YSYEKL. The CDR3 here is CASSQDTTSGSLAYEQYF. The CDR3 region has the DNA TGCGCCAGCAGCCAAGACACGACTAGCGGGAGTCTCGCCTACGAGCAGTACTTC.

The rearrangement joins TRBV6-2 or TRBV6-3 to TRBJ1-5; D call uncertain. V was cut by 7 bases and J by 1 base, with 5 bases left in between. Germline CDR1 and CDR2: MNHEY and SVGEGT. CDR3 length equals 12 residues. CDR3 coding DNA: TGTGCCAGCAAGCGGAGCAATCAGCCCCAGCATTTT. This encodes CASKRSNQPQHF.

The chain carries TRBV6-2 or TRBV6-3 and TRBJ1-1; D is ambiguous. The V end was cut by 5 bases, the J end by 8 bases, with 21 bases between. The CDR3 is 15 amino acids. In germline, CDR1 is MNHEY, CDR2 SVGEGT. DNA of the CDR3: TGTGCCAGCAGTCCTCACAGAAAAAGTGAAGTCGAAGCTTTCTTT. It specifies CASSPHRKSEVEAFF.

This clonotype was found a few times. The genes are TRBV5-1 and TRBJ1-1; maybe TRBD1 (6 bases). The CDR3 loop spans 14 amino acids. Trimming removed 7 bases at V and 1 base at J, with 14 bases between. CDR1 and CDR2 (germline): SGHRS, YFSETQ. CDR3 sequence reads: CASGRTVANTEAFF. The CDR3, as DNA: TGCGCCAGCGGCCGGACAGTCGCGAACACTGAAGCTTTCTTT.

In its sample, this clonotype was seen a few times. CDR3 protein: CASSYGGLAGKEQYF. The CDR3 DNA reads TGTGCCAGCAGTTATGGTGGACTAGCGGGAAAGGAGCAGTACTTC. The gene calls are TRBV6-2 or TRBV6-3 and TRBJ2-7, with TRBD2 matching over 12 bases. The CDR3 contains 15 residues. Germline loops: CDR1 MNHEY, CDR2 SVGEGT. With 3 bases clipped from V and 7 bases from J, the junction kept 7 bases outside the gene matches.

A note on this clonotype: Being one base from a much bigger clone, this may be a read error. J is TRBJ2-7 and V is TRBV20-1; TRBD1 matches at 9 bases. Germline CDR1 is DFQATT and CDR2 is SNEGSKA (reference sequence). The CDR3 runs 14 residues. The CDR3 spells CRARDPGQGYEQYF. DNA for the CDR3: TGCAGGGCTAGAGATCCGGGACAGGGTTACGAGCAGTACTTC.

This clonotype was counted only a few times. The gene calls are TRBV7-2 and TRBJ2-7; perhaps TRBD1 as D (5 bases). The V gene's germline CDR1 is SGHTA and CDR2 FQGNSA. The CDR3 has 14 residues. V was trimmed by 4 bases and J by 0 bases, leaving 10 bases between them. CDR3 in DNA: TGTGCCAGCAGCTCCCGACAGAACTCCTACGAGCAGTACTTC. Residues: CASSSRQNSYEQYF.

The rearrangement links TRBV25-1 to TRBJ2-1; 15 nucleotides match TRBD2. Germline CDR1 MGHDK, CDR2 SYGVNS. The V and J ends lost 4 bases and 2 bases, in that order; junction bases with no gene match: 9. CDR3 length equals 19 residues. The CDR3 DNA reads TGTGCCAGCAGTGGGCCGGGACTAGCGGGAGGAACCGCCTACAATGAGCAGTTCTTC. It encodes CASSGPGLAGGTAYNEQFF.

The CDR3 DNA reads TGTGCCAGCAGTTTAATCGGCGGCCCTAGCGCAGATACGCAGTATTTT. Translation: CASSLIGGPSADTQYF. The gene calls are TRBV28 and TRBJ2-3; D may be TRBD2 (6 bases). V lost 2 bases and J 4 bases, leaving 16 bases between the germline ends. The CDR3 totals 16 residues. The germline V gene has CDR1 MDHEN and CDR2 SYDVKM. The variable domain in full, with the rest retrieved from reference TRBV28 and TRBJ2-3, is DVKVTQSSRYLVKRTGEKVFLECVQDMDHENMFWYRQDPGLGLRLIYFSYDVKMKEKGDIPEGYSVSREKKERFSLILESASTNQTSMYLCASSLIGGPSADTQYFGPGTRLTVL.

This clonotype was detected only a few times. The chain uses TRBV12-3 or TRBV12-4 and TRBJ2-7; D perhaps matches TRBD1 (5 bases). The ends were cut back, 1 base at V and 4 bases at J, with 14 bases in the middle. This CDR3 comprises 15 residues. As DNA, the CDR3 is TGTGCCAGCAGTTTAGTCGGGCAGGGTGGGTACGAGCAGTACTTC. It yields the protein CASSLVGQGGYEQYF.

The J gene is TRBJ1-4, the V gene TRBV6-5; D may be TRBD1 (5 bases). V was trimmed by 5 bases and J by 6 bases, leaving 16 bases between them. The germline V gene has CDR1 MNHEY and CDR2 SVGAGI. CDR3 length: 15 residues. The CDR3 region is CASSTSGYGYEKLFF. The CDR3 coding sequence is TGTGCCAGCAGTACTTCAGGGTACGGGTATGAAAAACTGTTTTTT.

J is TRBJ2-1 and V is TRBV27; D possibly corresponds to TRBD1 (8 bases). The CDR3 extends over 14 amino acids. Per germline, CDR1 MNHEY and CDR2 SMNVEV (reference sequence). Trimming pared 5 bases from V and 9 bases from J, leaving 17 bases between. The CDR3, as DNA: TGTGCCAGCAGTAAACCACAGGGGGGGGCTGAGCAGTTCTTC. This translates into CASSKPQGGAEQFF.

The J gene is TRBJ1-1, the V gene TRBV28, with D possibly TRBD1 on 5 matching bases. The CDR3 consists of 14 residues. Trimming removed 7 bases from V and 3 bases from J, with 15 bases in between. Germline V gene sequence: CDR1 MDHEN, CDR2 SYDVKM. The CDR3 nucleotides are TGTGCCAGCAATGGGGCGGGGGTGGACACTGAAGCTTTCTTT. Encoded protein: CASNGAGVDTEAFF.